This TCR beta chain was profiled in a study of Graves' ophthalmopathy and Graves' hyperthyroidism. Study-level findings and limits: Blood repertoires reportedly contained most expanded thyroid clonotypes above 0.001 frequency. As the model predicted ophthalmopathy progression, it achieved a sensitivity of 70% to 71% and a specificity of 72% to 80%.

Enrolled hyperthyroidism patients had a new diagnosis, a duration under 2 months, and an age of 18 to 65. Other autoimmune diseases, uncontrolled infections, pregnancy or lactation led to the exclusion of patients. RNA transcripts were the template, and TCR beta CDR3 regions were amplified from them. The workflow started with a first-round RT-PCR run with HTBI primers and then moved on to a second-round multiplex PCR. TCRdb fed the multiplex PCR reads into MiXCR, producing one record per CDR3 protein. Of about 400,000 distinct CDR3 sequences listed, roughly 14% are singletons. This clonotype was found many times. Its cognate antigen is unknown. Trimming removed 9 bases at V and 4 bases at J, with 12 bases between. There are 12 residues in the CDR3.

The origin of this receptor is a woman in her late teens or twenties with stable Graves' hyperthyroidism. The sample was peripheral blood. The chain couples TRBV12-3 or TRBV12-4 to TRBJ1-2, with D uncertain. The CDR3 region has the DNA TGTGCCAGTCTGTCGGAACTCTATGGCTACACCTTC. It specifies CASLSELYGYTF.